These 15 T cell receptor beta chains were all obtained from the same sample, sequenced in a study of blood T cells in healthy people across ages. PCR was performed a second time for roughly 7 to 11 cycles using a sample-barcoded 5' primer and a J-beta primer mix. TCRdb re-derived calls from the 5' RACE reads in MiXCR, one entry per CDR3 protein. The sample shows hundreds of thousands of distinct CDR3 sequences, around 31% of them seen only once. Sequenced sample: blood. Receptor source: a woman of 80 years or more in good health.

About this clonotype itself: This could be a read error, since a much larger clone is one nucleotide away. As the CDR3 is not closed by the conserved phenylalanine or tryptophan, this likely results from a read error. The chain joins TRBV10-3 to TRBJ2-4; weak D call: TRBD2 (5 bases). The CDR3 is made up of 15 amino acids. Trimming stripped 8 bases from V and 4 bases from J, with 18 bases between. Per the germline V gene, CDR1 is ENHRY and CDR2 is SYGVKD. The CDR3 loop reads CAIPVSIAKKNIQYL. The CDR3 DNA follows: TGTGCCATCCCGGTTAGCATAGCGAAAAAAAACATTCAGTACTTA.

The chain recombines TRBV7-3 with TRBJ2-7, with D perhaps TRBD2 (6 bases). From germline, CDR1 is SGHTA and CDR2 FQGTGA. V was clipped by 5 bases and J by 4 bases, with 21 bases between them. The CDR3 loop spans 16 amino acids. The CDR3 DNA follows: TGTGCCAGCAGCCAAAGAGGAGGGAATGGCGGTTACGAGCAGTACTTC. As protein: CASSQRGGNGGYEQYF.

The table lists this clonotype with many counts. The J gene is TRBJ2-3, the V gene TRBV9; perhaps TRBD2 as D (5 bases). The CDR3 is 14 amino acids. V gave up 2 bases and J gave up 5 bases, with 12 bases separating them. CDR1 is SGDLS, CDR2 YYNGEE, per germline. DNA of the CDR3: TGTGCCAGCAGCGTCCAAGCTGCGGGAGATACGCAGTATTTT. As protein: CASSVQAAGDTQYF.

J is TRBJ1-1 and V is TRBV3-1; no firm D call. V was cut by 3 bases and J by 0 bases, with 17 bases left in between. Per germline, CDR1 LGHDT and CDR2 YNNKEL (reference sequence). The CDR3 loop spans 17 amino acids. The CDR3 coding sequence is TGTGCCAGCAGCCACACAGCGTCATCCCACATGAACACTGAAGCTTTCTTT. Residues: CASSHTASSHMNTEAFF.

This clonotype occurred many times. The chain recombines TRBV5-1 with TRBJ2-5, with TRBD2 identical over 12 bases. The CDR3 is 16 amino acids. Germline V lookup: CDR1 SGHRS, CDR2 YFSETQ. Losses at the gene ends were 0 bases for V and 5 bases for J; bases not matched to a gene: 5. Here the CDR3 reads CASSLDPSGGAETQYF. CDR3 bases: TGCGCCAGCAGCTTGGATCCTAGCGGGGGGGCTGAGACCCAGTACTTC.

This clonotype was seen a handful of times. V and J are TRBV6-6 and TRBJ2-2; D gene uncertain. CDR1 and CDR2 (germline): MNHNY, SVGAGI (reference sequence). The V gene lost 6 bases and the J gene lost 0 bases, with 14 bases spanning the gap. The CDR3 is made up of 16 amino acids. Here the CDR3 reads CASRRDRPANTGELFF. In DNA, the CDR3 is TGTGCCAGCAGGCGCGACCGACCCGCGAACACCGGGGAGCTGTTTTTT.

This clonotype occurred once. This chain joins TRBV4-3 and TRBJ2-5; a possible D gene is TRBD1 (5 bases). The germline gives CDR1 LGHNA, CDR2 YSLEER. The CDR3 consists of 13 residues. V lost 4 bases and J lost 5, with 11 bases in between. The CDR3 nucleotides are TGCGCCAGCAGCCCTCAGGGCGAGGAGACCCAGTACTTC. It translates to CASSPQGEETQYF.

This clonotype was seen repeatedly, ten times or more. J is TRBJ2-3 and V is TRBV6-4; D is perhaps TRBD2 (5 bases). CDR1 and CDR2 from the germline V gene are MRHNA and SNTAGT. The CDR3 is 13 residues long. The V and J ends lost 5 bases and 6 bases respectively, with 12 bases between them. The CDR3 loop is CASSLTWRDTQYF. As DNA, the CDR3 is TGTGCCAGCAGTCTGACTTGGAGGGATACGCAGTATTTT.

The chain combines TRBV6-5 with TRBJ1-1, with a tentative D call TRBD1 (5 bases). CDR1 and CDR2 (germline): MNHEY, SVGAGI. This CDR3 comprises 14 residues. Trimming removed 7 bases from V and 4 bases from J, with 16 bases in between. The CDR3: CASIPPGAATEAFF. In DNA form, the CDR3 reads TGTGCCAGCATTCCTCCCGGGGCAGCCACTGAAGCTTTCTTT.

This clonotype was found a few times. J is TRBJ1-1 and V is TRBV9, with a tentative D call TRBD1 (5 bases). Trimming left V 2 bases short and J 4 bases short, with 15 bases between. Germline CDR1 is SGDLS and CDR2 is YYNGEE. This CDR3 has 15 amino acids. The CDR3 sequence: CASSVGPGWGTEAFF. The CDR3 nucleotides read TGTGCCAGCAGCGTGGGACCAGGGTGGGGCACTGAAGCTTTCTTT.

The V gene is TRBV7-6, the J gene TRBJ2-7, with 7 bases matching TRBD1. The V segment lost 5 bases and the J segment 4 bases; nucleotides outside the gene matches: 11. The CDR3 is 15 amino acids. In germline, CDR1 is SGHVS, CDR2 FNYEAQ. CDR3 in DNA: TGTGCCAGCAGCCCTCCTGAGACAGGGACATACGAGCAGTACTTC. Translating gives CASSPPETGTYEQYF. Variable domain in full (rest from reference TRBV7-6 and TRBJ2-7): GAGVSQSPRYKVTKRGQDVALRCDPISGHVSLYWYRQALGQGPEFLTYFNYEAQQDKSGLPNDRFSAERPEGSISTLTIQRTEQRDSAMYRCASSPPETGTYEQYFGPGTRLTVT.

This clonotype was picked up many times. The V and J genes are TRBV25-1 and TRBJ1-1, with D hard to call. The CDR3 sequence is 13 residues long. The germline V gene has CDR1 MGHDK and CDR2 SYGVNS. V shed 2 bases and J shed 3 bases, with 7 bases lying between them. CDR3 bases: TGTGCCAGCAGTGAAGGAGTTCACACTGAAGCTTTCTTT. The encoded protein is CASSEGVHTEAFF.

The sample holds many counts of this clonotype. The chain links TRBV20-1 to TRBJ2-1, with 10 bases lining up with TRBD2. Germline CDR1 is DFQATT and CDR2 is SNEGSKA (reference sequence). J lost 9 bases, V lost 5 bases, and 4 bases had no gene match. This CDR3 region has 12 residues. This chain's CDR3 is CSAGAGGPEQFF. In DNA, the CDR3 is TGCAGTGCTGGAGCGGGGGGGCCTGAGCAGTTCTTC.

The V and J genes are TRBV9 and TRBJ2-1; D is ambiguous. The CDR3 has 16 residues. The V gene's germline CDR1 is SGDLS and CDR2 YYNGEE. Between the trimmed V and J ends, which lost 3 bases and 4 bases, there was a span of 17 bases. CDR3 loop: CASSAPVGEGYNEQFF. The CDR3 nucleotides read TGTGCCAGCAGCGCTCCGGTTGGGGAAGGGTACAATGAGCAGTTCTTC.

This chain connects TRBV20-1 to TRBJ2-1, with unresolved D. The germline V and J ends were trimmed by 3 bases and 8 bases, with 11 bases remaining between them. The CDR3 has 12 amino acids. CDR1 is DFQATT, CDR2 SNEGSKA, per germline (reference sequence). The CDR3 protein is CSASQVWYEQFF. The CDR3 nucleotides are TGCAGTGCTAGCCAGGTTTGGTATGAGCAGTTCTTC.